The present T cell receptor beta chain was sequenced within a study of identical twins. The study, taken as a whole, reports: Cord blood beta clonotypes present at high abundance carried fewer insertions; no such pattern appeared in memory repertoires. Researchers reported weaker excess twin sharing in beta out-of-frame sequences.

At least ten counts were recorded for this clonotype. Its antigen remains unknown. TCRdb re-derived calls from the 5' RACE reads in MiXCR, one entry per CDR3 protein. The profile shows about 520,000 distinct CDR3 sequences, 22% of them singletons. V dropped 3 bases and J dropped 4 bases, with 12 bases sitting between them. CDR3 size: 13 residues. Germline assignment: CDR1 DFQATT and CDR2 SNEGSKA (reference sequence). This same sample was also part of a study on T cells expressing NK-cell markers. That paper states: CD3+CD56+NKG2C+, CD3+CD56+NKG2C- and CD3+CD56-NKG2C+ T cells, once sorted, supplied the TCR beta repertoires. NKG2C+ dominant clonotype frequencies in six donors were roughly 1.0-7.0% of CD8+ T cells.

This receptor was taken from a woman aged 18 to 35 in good health. The sample was CD4+ T cells sorted from blood. V is TRBV20-1 and J is TRBJ2-5; D gene ambiguous. The CDR3 spells CSASNSPRETQYF. CDR3 bases: TGCAGTGCTAGTAACTCCCCCCGAGAGACCCAGTACTTC.